Shown below are 5 T cell receptor beta chains from a single sample sequenced in a study of T cell responses to AZD1222 COVID-19 vaccine. Produced via immunoSEQ multiplex PCR; TCRdb's table is partial and in-frame only. This table has about 86,000 clones, almost 90% appearing once. This specimen was peripheral blood, taken 28 days after the second AZD1222 dose. All receptors come from an adult who received the AZD1222 COVID-19 vaccine.

Regarding this clone: At the DNA level, this CDR3 is encoded by other sequences in the same sample as well. This chain links TRBV7-2 with TRBJ2-3; D not certain. The CDR3 sequence is 15 residues long. The V and J ends lost 1 base and 2 bases respectively, with 10 bases between them. Germline-derived CDR1 and CDR2 are SGHTA and FQGNSA. CDR3 sequence reads: CASSLGGGTTDTQYF. In nucleotides, the CDR3 is TGTGCCAGCAGCTTAGGTGGTGGCACCACAGATACGCAGTATTTT.

The V gene is TRBV11-3, the J gene TRBJ2-2, with 7 bases fitting TRBD1. V was pared by 5 bases and J by 4 bases, with 13 bases of the junction left unmatched. The CDR3 loop spans 17 amino acids. Germline V gene sequence: CDR1 SGHNT, CDR2 YENEEA. DNA of the CDR3: TGTGCCAGCAGCCCGGCCCCGGGACAGAAATCCACCGGGGAGCTGTTTTTT. Protein: CASSPAPGQKSTGELFF.

This chain joins TRBV7-9 and TRBJ2-1, with D tentatively TRBD2 (7 bases). Germline values: CDR1 SEHNR, CDR2 FQNEAQ (reference sequence). Trimming shortened V by 3 bases and J by 3 bases, and 12 bases separated the two germline ends. CDR3 length: 15 amino acids. CDR3 amino acids: CASSFGGGGYNEQFF. CDR3 DNA: TGTGCCAGCAGCTTCGGGGGAGGGGGCTACAATGAGCAGTTCTTC.

The gene calls are TRBV7-9 and TRBJ2-1; 11 nucleotides agree with TRBD2. J gave up 2 bases and V 6 bases, and 9 bases lay outside the gene matches. The germline V gene has CDR1 SEHNR and CDR2 FQNEAQ (reference sequence). The CDR3 extends over 17 amino acids. CDR3 residues: CASSSRLAGLTYNEQFF. The CDR3 DNA reads as TGTGCCAGCAGTTCCAGACTAGCGGGGCTCACCTACAATGAGCAGTTCTTC. Supplemented by reference TRBV7-9 and TRBJ2-1, the full variable domain reads DTGVSQNPRHKITKRGQNVTFRCDPISEHNRLYWYRQTLGQGPEFLTYFQNEAQLEKSRLLSDRFSAERPKGSFSTLEIQRTEQGDSAMYLCASSSRLAGLTYNEQFFGPGTRLTVL.

This clone was recorded only once. V gene TRBV18 combines with J gene TRBJ1-5, with D hard to call. CDR1 KGHSH and CDR2 LQKENI come from the germline V gene. V was cut by 0 bases and J by 7 bases, with 10 bases left in between. The length of the CDR3 is 14 residues. CDR3 region: CASSPPWVSQPQHF. As DNA, the CDR3 is TGTGCCAGCTCACCACCGTGGGTTTCCCAGCCCCAGCATTTT.